The 27 T cell receptor beta chains presented below share a single source sample, sequenced in a study of beta chain features in type 1 diabetes. General observations from the study: Among all four CD4+ subsets, Type 1 diabetes patients had TCRB CDR3s that were moderately but significantly shorter.

These receptors lack a known antigen. Of the isolated RNA, all was reverse transcribed, and so the sequenced material was expressed TCRB transcripts. Repertoires were generated with immunoSEQ multiplex PCR, while TCRdb's copy carries only in-frame clones and drops some. This sample has about 48,000 clones, with roughly two fifths found just once. Sequenced sample: Tregs from blood. The receptors here all came from a man aged 25 to 40 with type 1 diabetes.

The chain uses TRBV5-1 and TRBJ2-3, with 11 bases lining up with TRBD2. The length of the CDR3 is 14 residues. Germline CDR1 SGHRS, CDR2 YFSETQ. V was pared by 8 bases and J by 2 bases, with 4 bases of the junction left unmatched. As DNA, the CDR3 is TGCGCCAGTGGGACTAGCGGAGACACAGATACGCAGTATTTT. The encoded protein is CASGTSGDTDTQYF.

The V call is TRBV2, the J call TRBJ1-1; 7 nucleotides line up with TRBD1. CDR1 SNHLY and CDR2 FYNNEI come from the germline V gene. CDR3 length: 15 amino acids. CDR3 amino acids: CADDIGSTGATEAFF. In nucleotides, the CDR3 is TGTGCAGACGACATTGGTTCAACAGGGGCCACTGAAGCTTTCTTT.

V usage is TRBV6-1 and J usage is TRBJ2-7; D uncertain. In germline, CDR1 is MNHNS, CDR2 SASEGT. V lost 2 bases and J lost 0, with 17 bases in between. The CDR3 spans 17 residues. CDR3 amino acids: CASSEKFFAAASYEQYF. The DNA for the CDR3 is TGTGCCAGCAGTGAAAAGTTCTTCGCGGCTGCCTCCTACGAGCAGTACTTC.

There are a few counts of this clone. V is TRBV6-6 and J is TRBJ1-1, with D perhaps matching TRBD1 (5 bases). The CDR3 has 14 amino acids. CDR1 and CDR2 (germline): MNHNY, SVGAGI (reference sequence). The germline V and J ends were trimmed by 6 bases and 5 bases, with 16 bases remaining between them. DNA of the CDR3: TGTGCCAGCAGCCGCCTCGCGGGGGAGACTGAAGCTTTCTTT. Amino acids: CASSRLAGETEAFF.

This clone was found a few times. The chain uses TRBV7-2 and TRBJ2-7; 8 nucleotides match TRBD1. CDR1 SGHTA and CDR2 FQGNSA come from the germline V gene. CDR3 length: 15 residues. V trimming: 6 bases; J trimming: 4 bases; junction bases outside the gene matches: 11. Written as DNA, the CDR3 is TGTGCCAGCAGACCCGGGACAGGCCGAATATACGAGCAGTACTTC. Its protein product is CASRPGTGRIYEQYF.

This clone was detected a few times. This sequence joins TRBV4-2 and TRBJ2-7; 8 bases are a match to TRBD2. Trimming removed 2 bases from V and 6 bases from J; junction bases left unmatched: 18. CDR1 and CDR2 from the germline V gene are LGHNA and YNFKEQ. The CDR3 has 18 amino acids. CDR3 residues: CASSQSRFRGGRSGEQYF. In DNA form, the CDR3 reads TGTGCCAGCAGCCAATCCCGGTTTCGGGGGGGCCGCTCTGGCGAGCAGTACTTC.

This clone appeared a few times. The rearrangement uses TRBV19 and TRBJ2-3; D might be TRBD2 (6 bases). Germline CDR1 reads LNHDA; CDR2 reads SQIVND (reference sequence). The V end was cut by 8 bases, the J end by 3 bases, with 12 bases between. The CDR3 spans 13 residues. CDR3 bases: TGTGCCAGTGCCCTGGGGAGGACAGATACGCAGTATTTT. Amino acids: CASALGRTDTQYF.

This clone was counted a few times. This sequence joins TRBV27 and TRBJ2-7, with 11 bases that match TRBD1. This CDR3 comprises 15 residues. Germline CDR1 is MNHEY and CDR2 is SMNVEV (reference sequence). V shed 6 bases and J 4 bases; nucleotides not matched to a gene: 8. CDR3 sequence (DNA): TGTGCCAGCAGCGGGACGGGACAGGGGGTTTACGAGCAGTACTTC. This codes for CASSGTGQGVYEQYF.

This clone was counted a few times. The chain is built from TRBV30 and TRBJ2-1, with 9 bases matching TRBD2. Germline trimming cut 0 bases from V and 0 bases from J; bases unmatched to any gene: 24. Germline lookup yields CDR1 GTSNPN and CDR2 SVGIG (reference sequence). The CDR3 length is 23 residues. CDR3 bases: TGTGCCTGGAGTGTCCCTAAGACCCGCGGGACTAGCATCCCGGTCGCCTCCTACAATGAGCAGTTCTTC. Protein product: CAWSVPKTRGTSIPVASYNEQFF. Full variable domain (remainder filled in from reference TRBV30 and TRBJ2-1): SQTIHQWPATLVQPVGSPLSLECTVEGTSNPNLYWYRQAAGRGLQLLFYSVGIGQISSEVPQNLSASRPQDRQFILSSKKLLLSDSGFYLCAWSVPKTRGTSIPVASYNEQFFGPGTRLTVL.

Only a few counts were recorded for this clone. This chain uses TRBV7-2 with TRBJ1-5; D is ambiguous. Germline values: CDR1 SGHTA, CDR2 FQGNSA. The CDR3 has 14 amino acids. The V gene lost 3 bases and the J gene lost 6 bases, with 12 bases spanning the gap. The CDR3 DNA is TGTGCCAGCAGCTTGGTAGATGGAGGTCAGCCCCAGCATTTT. It is translated as CASSLVDGGQPQHF.

The rearrangement uses TRBV2 and TRBJ2-5; no clear D gene. CDR3 length: 15 amino acids. The V gene's germline CDR1 is SNHLY and CDR2 FYNNEI. The germline V and J ends were trimmed by 0 bases and 7 bases, with 15 bases remaining between them. Here the CDR3 reads CASSEATGRFGTQYF. Here the CDR3 DNA reads TGTGCCAGCAGTGAAGCGACTGGTCGCTTTGGGACCCAGTACTTC. Full variable domain (rest looked up from reference TRBV2 and TRBJ2-5): EPEVTQTPSHQVTQMGQEVILRCVPISNHLYFYWYRQILGQKVEFLVSFYNNEISEKSEIFDDQFSVERPDGSNFTLKIRSTKLEDSAMYFCASSEATGRFGTQYFGPGTRLLVL.

This chain uses TRBV18 with TRBJ2-1; 9 nucleotides line up with TRBD1. CDR1 is KGHSH, CDR2 LQKENI, per germline. Trimming cost V 2 bases and J 4 bases; bases outside gene matches: 3. The CDR3 runs to 15 residues. CDR3 region: CASSPWDRAYNEQFF. The DNA for the CDR3 is TGTGCCAGCTCACCATGGGACAGGGCGTACAATGAGCAGTTCTTC. The full variable domain, rest sourced from reference TRBV18 and TRBJ2-1, is NAGVMQNPRHLVRRRGQEARLRCSPMKGHSHVYWYRQLPEEGLKFMVYLQKENIIDESGMPKERFSAEFPKEGPSILRIQQVVRGDSAAYFCASSPWDRAYNEQFFGPGTRLTVL.

The J gene is TRBJ2-4, the V gene TRBV5-1; perhaps TRBD2 as D (6 bases). Trimming removed 2 bases at V and 3 bases at J, with 12 bases between. CDR1 is SGHRS, CDR2 YFSETQ, per germline. CDR3 size: 15 residues. In DNA, the CDR3 is TGCGCCAGCAGCTTCGCCCCGGAGGGCAAAAACATTCAGTACTTC. As protein: CASSFAPEGKNIQYF.

This clone was recorded a few times. The CDR3 here is CAISGTQGTEAFF. DNA for the CDR3: TGTGCCATCAGTGGAACACAGGGGACTGAAGCTTTCTTT. The V call is TRBV10-3, the J call TRBJ1-1, with TRBD1 matching 7 bases. This CDR3 contains 13 residues. The trim removed 4 bases at V and 5 bases at J, leaving 4 bases unmatched. In germline, CDR1 is ENHRY, CDR2 SYGVKD.

The V call is TRBV7-3, the J call TRBJ2-2; D is ambiguous. CDR1 SGHTA and CDR2 FQGTGA come from the germline V gene. This CDR3 comprises 11 residues. V was pared by 4 bases and J by 7 bases, with 4 bases between. This CDR3 reads CASSSGGELFF. DNA of the CDR3: TGTGCCAGCAGCTCGGGCGGGGAGCTGTTTTTT.

This clone came up a few times. The genes are TRBV28 and TRBJ2-3; possibly TRBD2 for D (5 bases). The CDR3 length is 15 residues. V dropped 5 bases and J dropped 0 bases, with 12 bases sitting between them. Germline V gives CDR1 MDHEN, CDR2 SYDVKM. As DNA, the CDR3 is TGTGCCAGCAGTCTAGCAGTCTTCAGCACAGATACGCAGTATTTT. As protein: CASSLAVFSTDTQYF.

A few counts support this clone. V usage is TRBV30 and J usage is TRBJ2-7, with D unresolved. The germline V and J ends were trimmed by 1 base and 3 bases, with 4 bases remaining between them. This CDR3 contains 11 residues. Germline V gene sequence: CDR1 GTSNPN, CDR2 SVGIG (reference sequence). The chain's CDR3 is CAWSAGYEQYF. CDR3 sequence (DNA): TGTGCCTGGAGTGCCGGCTACGAGCAGTACTTC.

The genes are TRBV7-8 and TRBJ2-2; 7 positions match TRBD2. CDR3 size: 16 residues. Germline loops: CDR1 SGHVS, CDR2 FQNEAQ. V gave up 9 bases and J gave up 2 bases; unmatched junction bases: 12. CDR3 residues: CASRGGGSANTGELFF. CDR3 in DNA: TGTGCCAGTCGCGGGGGAGGGAGTGCAAACACCGGGGAGCTGTTTTTT.

This chain links TRBV2 with TRBJ2-7, with D possibly TRBD2 on 5 matching bases. CDR1 is SNHLY and CDR2 is FYNNEI in the germline V gene. The CDR3 contains 12 residues. With 11 bases removed from V and 0 bases from J, the gap between germline ends came to 11 bases. The CDR3 reads CASQRVSYEQYF. Written as DNA, the CDR3 is TGTGCCTCCCAGAGGGTCTCCTACGAGCAGTACTTC.

The chain links TRBV28 to TRBJ2-7; 11 bases are shared with TRBD1. This CDR3 has 14 residues. J lost 3 bases, V lost 8 bases, and 6 bases had no gene match. The germline CDR1 and CDR2 sequences are MDHEN and SYDVKM. CDR3 amino acids: CASVRTGGNYEQYF. CDR3 nucleotides: TGTGCCAGCGTTAGGACAGGGGGCAACTACGAGCAGTACTTC.

This clone was recorded a few times. The V call is TRBV5-1, the J call TRBJ2-3; 10 bases fit TRBD2. The CDR3 totals 19 residues. Germline lookup yields CDR1 SGHRS and CDR2 YFSETQ. Unmatched junction bases numbered 16, after V lost 4 bases and J lost 2 bases. The CDR3 region is CASSQGRTSGGYYTDTQYF. CDR3 in DNA: TGCGCCAGCAGCCAGGGAAGGACTAGCGGAGGTTATTACACAGATACGCAGTATTTT.

This rearrangement joins TRBV2 to TRBJ2-7, with 8 positions matching TRBD1. V was clipped by 8 bases and J by 4 bases; unmatched bases: 7. This CDR3 has 13 residues. The germline V gene has CDR1 SNHLY and CDR2 FYNNEI. The CDR3 here is CASATGALYEQYF. The CDR3 DNA sequence: TGTGCCAGCGCGACAGGGGCGTTATACGAGCAGTACTTC.

The chain joins TRBV7-3 to TRBJ2-2; 11 bases agree with TRBD1. V lost 1 base to trimming and J lost 6 bases; unmatched junction nucleotides: 7. The CDR3 is 17 residues long. Germline V gene lookup returns CDR1 SGHTA and CDR2 FQGTGA. CDR3 bases: TGTGCCAGCAGCTTAATAGGTGGACAGGGGGCGGCCGGGGAGCTGTTTTTT. Encoded protein: CASSLIGGQGAAGELFF.

V and J are TRBV5-1 and TRBJ1-2; D perhaps matches TRBD1 (6 bases). CDR1 and CDR2 from the germline V gene are SGHRS and YFSETQ. Trimming left V 4 bases short and J 3 bases short, with 13 bases between. The CDR3 is made up of 14 amino acids. The CDR3 loop reads CASSPLRTDYGYTF. The CDR3 DNA reads as TGCGCCAGCAGCCCCCTAAGGACAGACTATGGCTACACCTTC. Together with reference TRBV5-1 and TRBJ1-2, the CDR3 gives the full variable domain: KAGVTQTPRYLIKTRGQQVTLSCSPISGHRSVSWYQQTPGQGLQFLFEYFSETQRNKGNFPGRFSGRQFSNSRSEMNVSTLELGDSALYLCASSPLRTDYGYTFGSGTRLTVV.

This clone was observed a single time. The chain carries TRBV28 and TRBJ2-3, with 9 bases identical to TRBD2. Trimming at V came to 2 bases and at J to 0 bases, leaving 3 bases not matched to a gene. This CDR3 spans 16 amino acids. CDR1 and CDR2 from the germline V gene are MDHEN and SYDVKM. For the CDR3, the DNA is TGTGCCAGCAGTTTAGGCGGGAGGGGAAGCACAGATACGCAGTATTTT. Translated: CASSLGGRGSTDTQYF.

The rearrangement links TRBV6-5 to TRBJ2-1; 8 nucleotides align to TRBD1. The CDR3 has 14 residues. Germline V gene lookup returns CDR1 MNHEY and CDR2 SVGAGI. Trimming took 7 bases from V and 2 from J; bases not matched to a gene: 4. CDR3 loop: CASTRQGPYNEQFF. CDR3 coding DNA: TGTGCCAGCACCCGACAGGGGCCCTACAATGAGCAGTTCTTC.

This clone was counted only a few times. The chain employs TRBV6-5 and TRBJ1-2; TRBD1 aligns across 7 bases. After removal of 6 bases from V and 5 bases from J, the junction contained 0 bases not matched to a gene. Germline lookup yields CDR1 MNHEY and CDR2 SVGAGI. This CDR3 has 11 residues. The CDR3 loop reads CASRTGYGYTF. CDR3 DNA: TGTGCCAGCAGGACAGGGTATGGCTACACCTTC.